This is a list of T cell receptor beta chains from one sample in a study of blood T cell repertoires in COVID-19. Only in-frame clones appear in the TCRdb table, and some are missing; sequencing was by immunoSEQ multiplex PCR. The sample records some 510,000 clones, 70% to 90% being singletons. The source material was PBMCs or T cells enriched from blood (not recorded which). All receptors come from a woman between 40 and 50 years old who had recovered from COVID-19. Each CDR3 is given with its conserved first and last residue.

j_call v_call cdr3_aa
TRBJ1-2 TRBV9 CASSVGQNYGYTF
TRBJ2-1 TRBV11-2 CASSLLAIEQFF
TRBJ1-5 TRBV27 CASSSGLRPIQPQHF
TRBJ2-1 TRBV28 CASSLRPTSIEQFF
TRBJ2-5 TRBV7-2 CASSLRGLGQETQYF
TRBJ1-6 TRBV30 CAWSVSQGGSPLHF
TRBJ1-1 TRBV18 CASSLKQGAGEAFF
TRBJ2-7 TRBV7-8 CASSLGTGGSNEQYF
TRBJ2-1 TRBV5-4 CASSTPTSGRENEQFF
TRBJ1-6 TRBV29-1 CSPIMNRQKNSPLHF
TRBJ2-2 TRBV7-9 CASSRLTSGRNTGELFF
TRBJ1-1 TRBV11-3 CASSSNADRGGEAFF
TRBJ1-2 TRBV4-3 CASSQDRRGNGYTF
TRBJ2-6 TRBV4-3 CASSQDPAGVEGANVLTF
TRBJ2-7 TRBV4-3 CASSQDLKAWTYEQYF
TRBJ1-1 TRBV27 CASTSGRVNTEAFF
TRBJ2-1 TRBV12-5 CASGRRWLAGGGNEQFF
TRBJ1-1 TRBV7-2 CASSGGYFEAFF
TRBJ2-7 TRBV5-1 CASSSSSGRNEQYF
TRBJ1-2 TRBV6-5 CASRTQGAGGYTF
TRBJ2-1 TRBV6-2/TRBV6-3 CASSNQPWTSGFYNEQFF
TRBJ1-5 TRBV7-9 CASSLAAGGFNQPQHF
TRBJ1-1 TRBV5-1 CASSLVPGQRSNTEAFF
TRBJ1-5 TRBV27 CASSFAGVNQPQHF
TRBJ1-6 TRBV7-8 CASSQGQGALSPLHF
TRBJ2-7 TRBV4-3 CASSQSTSRDRVSSYEQYF
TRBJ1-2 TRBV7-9 CASSLEGGEVYGYTF
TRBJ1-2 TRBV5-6 CASSTTGGSYGYTF
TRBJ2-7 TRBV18 CASSGQGELGEQYF